Listed below are T cell receptor beta chains from one sample, sequenced in a study of blood T cell repertoires in COVID-19. Here immunoSEQ multiplex PCR was the method, and the copy in TCRdb shows in-frame clones only, minus some. The sample consists of under 95,000 clones, over 65% of them appearing once. Sequencing input: peripheral blood. These TCRs come from a man aged 50 to 60 with active or convalescent COVID-19. CDR3s include the opening cysteine and the closing phenylalanine or tryptophan. The order of the fields is J gene, D gene, clone size, V gene, CDR3 DNA, CDR3 protein. The D gene is left open where the match is weak. The size field is filled for only some rows; it gives once, few, many or a size class.

J: TRBJ2-7; D: TRBD1; size: NA; V: TRBV5-1; DNA: TGCGCCAGCAGCGTGGACAGGGTCGAGGAGCAGTACTTC; CDR3: CASSVDRVEEQYF
J: TRBJ2-3; D: TRBD1; size: NA; V: TRBV7-9; DNA: TGTGCCAGCAACAAGATGGGACAGGGGGAACGAGATACGCAGTATTTT; CDR3: CASNKMGQGERDTQYF
J: TRBJ2-7; D: TRBD1; size: few; V: TRBV19; DNA: TGTGCCAGCGGAATTGGGACAGGGGTCTACGAGCAGTACTTC; CDR3: CASGIGTGVYEQYF
J: TRBJ1-1; D: TRBD1; size: NA; V: TRBV4-3; DNA: TGCGCCAGCAGCCAAGATGGGACAGGGTACACTGAAGCTTTCTTT; CDR3: CASSQDGTGYTEAFF
J: TRBJ1-2; D: NA; size: NA; V: TRBV6-4; DNA: TGTGCCAGCAGTGGGCGCAGGGTGGACTATGGCTACACCTTC; CDR3: CASSGRRVDYGYTF
J: TRBJ1-2; D: TRBD1; size: NA; V: TRBV4-1; DNA: TGCGCCAGCAGCCATGGACAGGGGTACTATGGCTACACCTTC; CDR3: CASSHGQGYYGYTF
J: TRBJ2-2; D: NA; size: NA; V: TRBV3-1/TRBV3-2; DNA: TGTGCCAGCAGCCAGCCAGATGGGCGAAGCACCGGGGAGCTGTTTTTT; CDR3: CASSQPDGRSTGELFF
J: TRBJ2-7; D: TRBD1; size: NA; V: TRBV5-1; DNA: TGCGCCAGCAGCTTGGTAGGACAGGGGAGAGGGGAAGAGCAGTACTTC; CDR3: CASSLVGQGRGEEQYF
J: TRBJ2-7; D: NA; size: few; V: TRBV5-4; DNA: TGTGCCAGCAGCTTGCGGACCTCGGGGGTCGAGCAGTACTTC; CDR3: CASSLRTSGVEQYF
J: TRBJ2-3; D: TRBD2; size: NA; V: TRBV9; DNA: TGTGCCAGCAGCGTAGGGGGACTAGCACTGGATACGCAGTATTTT; CDR3: CASSVGGLALDTQYF
J: TRBJ1-2; D: NA; size: NA; V: TRBV11-2; DNA: TGTGCCAGCAGCTTAGACAGGAAGGATGGCTACACCTTC; CDR3: CASSLDRKDGYTF
J: TRBJ1-2; D: NA; size: NA; V: TRBV23-1; DNA: TGCGCCAGCAGTCAGGATATCAGGGCCAGGCTGGGGGGCTACACCTTC; CDR3: CASSQDIRARLGGYTF
J: TRBJ2-5; D: NA; size: once; V: TRBV6-6; DNA: TGTGCCAGCAGAAGACATGTCGACCAAGAGACCCAGTACTTC; CDR3: CASRRHVDQETQYF
J: TRBJ1-6; D: NA; size: many; V: TRBV5-4; DNA: TGTGCCAGCAGCGGCGGTTCTAATAATTCACCCCTCCACTTT; CDR3: CASSGGSNNSPLHF
J: TRBJ1-1; D: TRBD1; size: few; V: TRBV5-4; DNA: TGTGCCAGCAGCCCGAGGGACAGGGCGAACACTGAAGCTTTCTTT; CDR3: CASSPRDRANTEAFF
J: TRBJ1-2; D: NA; size: NA; V: TRBV7-6; DNA: TGTGCCAGCAGCTTATCGCCGACTCCTGCGATTCCTAATGGCTACACCTTC; CDR3: CASSLSPTPAIPNGYTF
J: TRBJ1-2; D: NA; size: NA; V: TRBV11-2; DNA: TGTGCCAGCAGCCTGGGGGGGAGCTATGGCTACACCTTC; CDR3: CASSLGGSYGYTF
J: TRBJ2-7; D: TRBD1; size: NA; V: TRBV6-6; DNA: TGTGCCAGCAGTTACTCGACAGGGAACGAGCAGTACTTC; CDR3: CASSYSTGNEQYF
J: TRBJ1-2; D: TRBD1; size: NA; V: TRBV30; DNA: TGTGCCTGGAGTGCAGGGGGCGCAGACTATGGCTACACCTTC; CDR3: CAWSAGGADYGYTF
J: TRBJ1-2; D: NA; size: few; V: TRBV7-8; DNA: TGTGCCAGCAGCTTAGGACAGCGTGGCTATGGCTACACCTTC; CDR3: CASSLGQRGYGYTF
J: TRBJ2-5; D: TRBD2; size: NA; V: TRBV2; DNA: TGTGCCAGCAGTGCGAGCGGGGGGGCCGCGGAGACCCAGTACTTC; CDR3: CASSASGGAAETQYF
J: TRBJ1-4; D: NA; size: NA; V: TRBV30; DNA: TGTGCCTGGAGTGTCAGTAATGAAAAACTGTTTTTT; CDR3: CAWSVSNEKLFF
J: TRBJ1-5; D: NA; size: NA; V: TRBV30; DNA: TGTGCCTGGAGTGCGGGGTTAAGGCAGCCCCAGCATTTT; CDR3: CAWSAGLRQPQHF
J: TRBJ1-1; D: NA; size: NA; V: TRBV19; DNA: TGTGCCAGTAGTCCTACTCCCGAGGCGAACACTGAAGCTTTCTTT; CDR3: CASSPTPEANTEAFF
J: TRBJ1-4; D: TRBD1; size: NA; V: TRBV19; DNA: TGTGCCAGTAGTCGACTCTCGGGACAGGGAGGTGAAAAACTGTTTTTT; CDR3: CASSRLSGQGGEKLFF
J: TRBJ2-7; D: TRBD1; size: NA; V: TRBV11-1; DNA: TGTGCCAGCACCCAAGGACAGGGCAGCTACGAGCAGTACTTC; CDR3: CASTQGQGSYEQYF
J: TRBJ1-4; D: NA; size: NA; V: TRBV5-1; DNA: TGCGCCAGCAGCCCCTCCCGGGGCGGGGATGAAAAACTGTTTTTT; CDR3: CASSPSRGGDEKLFF
J: TRBJ1-3; D: NA; size: NA; V: TRBV5-1; DNA: TGCGCCAGCAGCCCGGACAGCTCTGGAAACACCATATATTTT; CDR3: CASSPDSSGNTIYF
J: TRBJ2-2; D: TRBD1; size: few; V: TRBV9; DNA: TGTGCCAGCAGCGCACAGGGGGCGCGGACCGGGGAGCTGTTTTTT; CDR3: CASSAQGARTGELFF
J: TRBJ2-1; D: NA; size: few; V: TRBV11-2; DNA: TGTGCCAGCGGCGGACAGCTTTGGGGGGGTGAGCAGTTCTTC; CDR3: CASGGQLWGGEQFF
J: TRBJ1-4; D: NA; size: NA; V: TRBV29-1; DNA: TGCAGCGTTGGCCGGGATAATGAAAAACTGTTTTTT; CDR3: CSVGRDNEKLFF
J: TRBJ1-1; D: TRBD1; size: NA; V: TRBV27; DNA: TGTGCCAGCAGTTTACACGGACAGGGCGAAGAGGGGAACACTGAAGCTTTCTTT; CDR3: CASSLHGQGEEGNTEAFF
J: TRBJ1-6; D: TRBD1; size: NA; V: TRBV10-3; DNA: TGTGCCATCAGTAACCCGGACAGGGGAAAGTCACCCCTCCACTTT; CDR3: CAISNPDRGKSPLHF
J: TRBJ2-5; D: NA; size: NA; V: TRBV9; DNA: TGTGCCAGCAGCACCATAGGCAGGGACCAAGAGACCCAGTACTTC; CDR3: CASSTIGRDQETQYF
J: TRBJ2-4; D: NA; size: NA; V: TRBV14; DNA: TGTGCCAGCAGCCAAGCACGACTAGCCAAAAACATTCAGTACTTC; CDR3: CASSQARLAKNIQYF
J: TRBJ2-7; D: TRBD2; size: NA; V: TRBV7-6; DNA: TGTGCCAGCAGCTTTGGAGCGGGGGTTTCCAACTACGAGCAGTACTTC; CDR3: CASSFGAGVSNYEQYF
J: TRBJ1-2; D: NA; size: few; V: TRBV12-5; DNA: TGTGCTAGTGGCCCGGCTAGGGGTGGCTACACCTTC; CDR3: CASGPARGGYTF
J: TRBJ2-3; D: TRBD1; size: NA; V: TRBV7-2; DNA: TGTGCCAGCAGCTTAGAGCCAGGGGGCCGCACAGATACGCAGTATTTT; CDR3: CASSLEPGGRTDTQYF
J: TRBJ1-6; D: TRBD1; size: NA; V: TRBV5-1; DNA: TGCGCCAGCAGCTTTGCAGGGGGAATTTCACCCCTCCACTTT; CDR3: CASSFAGGISPLHF
J: TRBJ1-2; D: NA; size: NA; V: TRBV12-3/TRBV12-4; DNA: TGTGCCCGCGCTGGGGGGGGGCTAGGTGGCTACACCTTC; CDR3: CARAGGGLGGYTF
J: TRBJ1-5; D: NA; size: NA; V: TRBV6-1; DNA: TGTGCCAGCAGTGAAGTATCGACAGGAAGCAATCAGCCCCAGCATTTT; CDR3: CASSEVSTGSNQPQHF
J: TRBJ1-1; D: TRBD1; size: NA; V: TRBV10-3; DNA: TGTGCCACCCGCTGGGGACAGGGTAACACTGAAGCTTTCTTT; CDR3: CATRWGQGNTEAFF
J: TRBJ2-3; D: NA; size: NA; V: TRBV3-1/TRBV3-2; DNA: TGTGCCAGCCGGGACTCCGGTACGGATACGCAGTATTTT; CDR3: CASRDSGTDTQYF
J: TRBJ2-7; D: TRBD1; size: few; V: TRBV5-4; DNA: TGTGCCAGCAGCCCGGGACAGGGTAGGGGCGAGCAGTACTTC; CDR3: CASSPGQGRGEQYF
J: TRBJ1-1; D: TRBD1; size: few; V: TRBV9; DNA: TGTGCCAGCAGCGGACAGGGGGGGAACACTGAAGCTTTCTTT; CDR3: CASSGQGGNTEAFF
J: TRBJ2-7; D: TRBD2; size: NA; V: TRBV7-8; DNA: TGTGCCAGCAGCTTAGGGCCTCGGGGGGGCGGTTACGAGCAGTACTTC; CDR3: CASSLGPRGGGYEQYF
J: TRBJ2-5; D: TRBD1; size: NA; V: TRBV7-6; DNA: TGTGCCAGCAGCTTAGCGGTTCGGACAGGGGCAGAGACCCAGTACTTC; CDR3: CASSLAVRTGAETQYF
J: TRBJ2-1; D: TRBD2; size: NA; V: TRBV11-2; DNA: TGTGCCAGCAGCCCCCGGACTAGCGGGGACCCCTCCTACAATGAGCAGTTCTTC; CDR3: CASSPRTSGDPSYNEQFF
J: TRBJ2-5; D: NA; size: NA; V: TRBV5-4; DNA: TGTGCCAGCAGCCCCGGACTAAACCAAGAGACCCAGTACTTC; CDR3: CASSPGLNQETQYF
J: TRBJ1-2; D: TRBD1; size: NA; V: TRBV27; DNA: TGTGCCAGCAGCCGACAGGGGGATCCTCCTTATGGCTACACCTTC; CDR3: CASSRQGDPPYGYTF
J: TRBJ1-1; D: NA; size: NA; V: TRBV7-8; DNA: TGTGCCAGCAGCTGGGGGGGGGTTGTGAACACTGAAGCTTTCTTT; CDR3: CASSWGGVVNTEAFF
J: TRBJ2-3; D: NA; size: NA; V: TRBV3-1/TRBV3-2; DNA: TGTGCCAGCAGCCGCCTCGGGACTACAGGGGGAGATACGCAGTATTTT; CDR3: CASSRLGTTGGDTQYF
J: TRBJ2-7; D: TRBD1; size: NA; V: TRBV7-2; DNA: TGTGCCAGCAGCTTTAGACGGTCAGGCAGGGGGAGCTCCTACGAGCAGTACTTC; CDR3: CASSFRRSGRGSSYEQYF
J: TRBJ1-5; D: NA; size: NA; V: TRBV21-1; DNA: TGTGCCAACCTCCCCCGCCAGGGGTGCAATCAGCCCCAGCATTTT; CDR3: CANLPRQGCNQPQHF